Below, one T cell receptor (beta chain) is given with its context. The antigen remains unidentified. Patients in the study, people with chemo-refractory metastatic non-small-cell lung cancer, received focal radiation plus ipilimumab CTLA-4 blockade. This sample was included in a study of radiotherapy plus CTLA-4 blockade in lung cancer. Study in general: Objective response rate was around 20%; disease control rate, 25% to 35%. Points from the study as a whole: Radiotherapy with ipilimumab was followed by blood expansion of tumor-derived clones. Interferon-beta, together with early blood T cell clone dynamics, reportedly best predicted response.

Between the trimmed V and J ends, which lost 3 bases and 3 bases, there was a span of 7 bases. Germline V gives CDR1 LNHDA, CDR2 SQIVND (reference sequence). The CDR3 extends over 13 amino acids. Some clones are missing from TCRdb's copy, which holds only in-frame ones; the method was immunoSEQ multiplex PCR. The sample shows around 40,000 clones, 75% of them seen only once. This TCR derives from a human donor with non-small cell lung cancer who had stable disease on radiotherapy plus ipilimumab. Sequences were derived from peripheral blood, sampled from a patient treated with radiotherapy plus ipilimumab. V and J are TRBV19 and TRBJ2-3, with D unresolved. The CDR3 protein is CASSMIGTDTQYF. The CDR3 nucleotides are TGTGCCAGTAGTATGATCGGTACAGATACGCAGTATTTT.